This TCR beta chain derives from a study of radiotherapy plus CTLA-4 blockade in lung cancer. At the level of the study: Patients showed objective responses in about 20% of cases, and disease control was achieved by approximately 31%. General study points: Response was reportedly best predicted by early blood T cell clone dynamics, with interferon-beta. Radiotherapy with ipilimumab was followed by blood expansion of tumor-derived clones.

The CDR3 sequence is 12 residues long. CDR1 is MDHEN, CDR2 SYDVKM, per germline. V was trimmed by 5 bases and J by 3 bases, leaving 4 bases between them. Clones were read by immunoSEQ multiplex PCR, and TCRdb kept only the in-frame ones, dropping some. The data show 70,000 to 90,000 clones, with around 84% seen just once and 0.85% to 0.9% held by the top ten. About this clone itself: Its specificity is unknown.

The source was peripheral blood, collected from a patient treated with radiotherapy plus ipilimumab. The origin of this receptor is a human donor with non-small cell lung cancer who had stable disease on radiotherapy plus ipilimumab. The chain joins TRBV28 to TRBJ2-2; D remains ambiguous. CDR3 loop: CASSQDTGELFF. The CDR3 DNA sequence: TGTGCCAGCAGTCAGGACACCGGGGAGCTGTTTTTT.